The source of this T cell receptor beta chain is a study of neurological immune-mediated disorders. Study-level background: Of the approximately 35 patients with multiple sclerosis, 31 had relapsing-remitting MS, whereas the remaining 3 had secondary progressive MS.

CDR1 and CDR2 (germline): SEHNR, FQNEAQ (reference sequence). This CDR3 contains 14 residues. V was clipped by 6 bases and J by 9 bases; unmatched bases: 12. 5'RACE with 10-nucleotide random UMIs produced the cDNA. TCRdb itself ran the 5' RACE reads through MiXCR, one entry per CDR3 protein. The table includes 50,000 to 70,000 distinct CDR3 sequences, 2% to 2.5% detected once. Comment on this clonotype: Its specificity is not known.

PBMCs stored at -80 C, numbering 2 million, were the origin of the unsorted libraries. Study-wide points: Patients with HTLV-1-associated myelopathy showed the most TCR clonal expansion. Those with multiple sclerosis showed the least, falling below healthy controls.

The chain links TRBV7-9 to TRBJ1-2; 8 bases agree with TRBD1. This TCR was recovered from a man aged 50 to 60 with multiple sclerosis. Source material: PBMCs. The CDR3 coding sequence is TGTGCCAGCAGGCCAGGACAGGGCGAAAGGAGCTACACCTTC. The encoded protein is CASRPGQGERSYTF.